The 7 T cell receptor beta chains below all came from one sample that was sequenced in a study of T-cell memory formation after mild COVID-19 (dated by TCRdb to about 2021). The library was produced with 5' RACE. TCRdb shows the sequencer as Illumina NovaSeq 6000. TCRdb ran its own pipeline on the public reads, namely fastp trimming at Q25 and MiXCR clone calling, and kept in-frame beta chains. Rows with one shared CDR3 protein collapse into an entry with the most common genes and DNA. Across this sample there are around 310,000 distinct CDR3 sequences, with roughly 13% seen only once. In total, the top ten clones hold approximately 22% of the sample. The specimen sequenced was PBMCs or a T cell subset sorted from them (not recorded which). These TCRs come from a man aged 18 to 30 who had mild COVID-19 (a few samples of this study predate the infection). The sample titles of this study are shuffled in the database, so cell type and time point are left out; the donor was told from shared clones.

The rearrangement joins TRBV5-1 to TRBJ1-2, with D unresolved. V was shortened by 4 bases and J by 7 bases, with 11 bases between the two germline ends. This CDR3 comprises 12 residues. In germline, CDR1 is SGHRS, CDR2 YFSETQ. Here the CDR3 DNA reads TGCGCCAGCAGCCCGGAGGGCTTTGGCTACACCTTC. Translating it yields CASSPEGFGYTF.

J is TRBJ2-4 and V is TRBV5-5; 7 bases are shared with TRBD1. Germline trimming cut 0 bases from V and 7 bases from J; bases unmatched to any gene: 1. Looked up from germline, CDR1 is SGHKS and CDR2 is YYEKEE (reference sequence). The CDR3 has 13 residues. CDR3 DNA sequence: TGTGCCAGCAGCTTGGAGGGGGCGAACATTCAGTACTTC. Translating it yields CASSLEGANIQYF.

This chain uses TRBV27 with TRBJ2-2; D is possibly TRBD1 or TRBD2 (5 bases each). V dropped 4 bases and J dropped 5 bases, with 17 bases sitting between them. The length of the CDR3 is 16 residues. The germline CDR1 and CDR2 sequences are MNHEY and SMNVEV (reference sequence). CDR3 sequence reads: CASSSPGRRRTGELFF. The CDR3 nucleotides read TGTGCCAGCAGTTCACCGGGACGGCGAAGGACCGGGGAGCTGTTTTTT.

The chain recombines TRBV27 with TRBJ1-5, with TRBD1 as a possible D gene (5 bases). The germline CDR1 and CDR2 sequences are MNHEY and SMNVEV (reference sequence). CDR3 size: 14 residues. V was shortened by 2 bases and J by 3 bases, with 8 bases between the two germline ends. This chain's CDR3 is CASSLVGVNQPQHF. In nucleotides, the CDR3 is TGTGCCAGCAGTTTAGTGGGGGTCAATCAGCCCCAGCATTTT.

This clonotype has more than one count but fewer than ten. The chain is built from TRBV20-1 and TRBJ2-5; TRBD2 agrees at 8 bases. Looked up from germline, CDR1 is DFQATT and CDR2 is SNEGSKA (reference sequence). The CDR3 is 14 residues long. Losses at the gene ends were 5 bases for V and 4 bases for J; bases not matched to a gene: 9. In nucleotides, the CDR3 is TGCAGTGCTCCGCAAGCGGGGGAGTTAGAGACCCAGTACTTC. Its translation: CSAPQAGELETQYF.

J is TRBJ1-5 and V is TRBV7-2; a possible D gene is TRBD1 (6 bases). CDR3 size: 13 residues. The ends were cut back, 5 bases at V and 5 bases at J, with 10 bases in the middle. Germline V lookup: CDR1 SGHTA, CDR2 FQGNSA. This CDR3 reads CASSPKGDQPQHF. In DNA form, the CDR3 reads TGTGCCAGCAGCCCAAAGGGGGATCAGCCCCAGCATTTT. Combining the CDR3 with reference TRBV7-2 and TRBJ1-5 gives the whole variable domain GAGVSQSPSNKVTEKGKDVELRCDPISGHTALYWYRQSLGQGLEFLIYFQGNSAPDKSGLPSDRFSAERTGGSVSTLTIQRTQQEDSAVYLCASSPKGDQPQHFGDGTRLSIL.

This sequence joins TRBV24-1 and TRBJ2-3; D is unclear. The germline V and J ends were trimmed by 5 bases and 2 bases, with 10 bases remaining between them. The CDR3 is made up of 14 amino acids. Looked up from germline, CDR1 is KGHDR and CDR2 is SFDVKD. The CDR3 DNA reads as TGTGCCACCAGTGGAAGGTTGGCCACAGATACGCAGTATTTT. Translated: CATSGRLATDTQYF.